The text below deals with one T cell receptor (beta chain). Authors' data handling: There were no quality scores in the junction-only immunoSEQ sequences, so filtering differed. The assay was immunoSEQ multiplex PCR, and TCRdb's table has in-frame clones only and misses some. V and J calls and clone size follow that table, whereas D and trimming were derived from the DNA. The table records about 380,000 clones, 90% to 98% of them present only once. Germline CDR1 is SNHLY and CDR2 is FYNNEI. J was trimmed by 8 bases and V by 7 bases; bases with no gene match: 6. The CDR3 loop spans 14 amino acids. The sample belongs to a study of shared clonotypes between healthy human individuals. The overall study: Each donor had three CD4 naive, three CD4 memory, two CD8 naive and one CD8 memory plate.

V is TRBV2 and J is TRBJ1-4; 11 bases agree with TRBD1. The TCR comes from a man aged 30-40 years in good health. Input material: memory CD8+ T cells sorted from blood. The sample's subset: CD45RO+ cells pooled with CCR7-negative TemRA cells. CDR3 bases: TGTGCCAGCACCGGACAGGGGGCCGGCGAAAAACTGTTTTTT. Translated: CASTGQGAGEKLFF.